These 32 T cell receptor beta chains originate from one sample sequenced in a study of T-cell memory formation after mild COVID-19. MiXCR was run by TCRdb on the 5' RACE reads, yielding one entry per CDR3 protein. The table includes about 210,000 distinct CDR3 sequences, 10% detected once. Sequences were obtained from PBMCs or a T cell subset sorted from them (not recorded which). Receptor source: a man younger than 35 who had mild COVID-19 (a few samples of this study predate the infection). Cell type and time point are not known.

The chain uses TRBV7-2 and TRBJ2-5, with D unclear. From germline, CDR1 is SGHTA and CDR2 FQGNSA. V was pared by 5 bases and J by 5 bases, with 18 bases between. The CDR3 runs 15 residues. The CDR3, as DNA: TGTGCCAGCAGCCACGGGTCCCCACCGAGGGAGACCCAGTACTTC. Translation: CASSHGSPPRETQYF.

The rearrangement links TRBV7-6 to TRBJ1-3; 7 bases fit TRBD1. This CDR3 has 15 amino acids. CDR1 is SGHVS and CDR2 is FNYEAQ in the germline V gene. Trimming cost V 5 bases and J 5 bases; bases outside gene matches: 9. The CDR3 DNA reads TGTGCCAGCAGCCCCTCTACAGGGGCGCGAAACACCATATATTTT. Encoded protein: CASSPSTGARNTIYF.

This clonotype was observed a few times. This chain uses TRBV12-3 or TRBV12-4 with TRBJ1-2; maybe TRBD1 (5 bases). This CDR3 is built from 15 residues. The germline V and J ends were trimmed by 2 bases and 4 bases, with 14 bases remaining between them. The CDR3 DNA follows: TGTGCCAGCAGTTTAATTCAGGGTTTCATCTATGGCTACACCTTC. Translated: CASSLIQGFIYGYTF.

The V gene is TRBV20-1, the J gene TRBJ2-3; maybe TRBD2 (5 bases). Germline-derived CDR1 and CDR2 are DFQATT and SNEGSKA (reference sequence). This CDR3 spans 15 amino acids. The V and J ends lost 3 bases and 4 bases respectively, with 17 bases between them. The CDR3 bases are TGCAGTGCTAGTTCGGCTAGCTCTTTCGCAGATACGCAGTATTTT. Its protein product is CSASSASSFADTQYF.

This chain connects TRBV6-6 to TRBJ1-1; tentative D call: TRBD1 (5 bases). V lost 2 bases and J 4 bases, leaving 8 bases between the germline ends. The CDR3 sequence is 13 residues long. CDR1 MNHNY and CDR2 SVGAGI come from the germline V gene (reference sequence). The CDR3 sequence: CASSYDRTTEAFF. The CDR3 DNA follows: TGTGCCAGCAGTTACGACAGAACCACTGAAGCTTTCTTT.

This clonotype was observed a handful of times. The chain carries TRBV7-7 and TRBJ2-5, with a tentative D call TRBD1 (6 bases). CDR1 is SSHAT, CDR2 FNYEAQ, per germline (reference sequence). CDR3 size: 14 residues. V was clipped by 5 bases and J by 6 bases, with 16 bases between them. The CDR3 sequence is CASSVDSPGKTQYF. CDR3 DNA: TGTGCCAGCAGCGTGGACAGCCCTGGGAAGACCCAGTACTTC. Full variable domain (rest looked up from reference TRBV7-7 and TRBJ2-5): GAGVSQSPRYKVTKRGQDVTLRCDPISSHATLYWYQQALGQGPEFLTYFNYEAQPDKSGLPSDRFSAERPEGSISTLTIQRTEQRDSAMYRCASSVDSPGKTQYFGPGTRLLVL.

This clonotype has only a few counts. The chain carries TRBV7-9 and TRBJ1-4; TRBD1 might be the D (5 bases). CDR1 is SEHNR, CDR2 FQNEAQ, per germline (reference sequence). V was cut by 2 bases and J by 7 bases, with 14 bases left in between. The CDR3 sequence is 15 residues long. The CDR3 DNA sequence: TGTGCCAGCAGCTTAAGAGGGGTGTTGGGTGAAAAACTGTTTTTT. Its protein is CASSLRGVLGEKLFF.

V is TRBV7-3 and J is TRBJ2-2, with 8 positions matching TRBD2. V shed 5 bases and J 6 bases; nucleotides not matched to a gene: 5. CDR1 and CDR2 from the germline V gene are SGHTA and FQGTGA. CDR3 size: 14 residues. The CDR3 region is CASSPGLGAGELFF. For the CDR3, the DNA is TGTGCCAGCAGCCCGGGACTAGGGGCCGGGGAGCTGTTTTTT.

This clonotype was recorded a few times. The gene calls are TRBV7-6 and TRBJ2-3; D is perhaps TRBD1 or TRBD2 (6 bases each). The CDR3 contains 14 residues. From germline, CDR1 is SGHVS and CDR2 FNYEAQ. V dropped 1 base and J dropped 5 bases, with 10 bases sitting between them. CDR3 DNA: TGTGCCAGCAGCTTAGAGGGGGGCGGAGATACGCAGTATTTT. This codes for CASSLEGGGDTQYF.

This clonotype has a handful of counts. CDR3 loop: CSANDNYEQFF. DNA for the CDR3: TGCAGTGCTAACGACAATTATGAGCAGTTCTTC. The chain employs TRBV20-1 and TRBJ2-1; D unclear. This CDR3 has 11 residues. The V gene lost 4 bases and the J gene lost 8 bases, with 9 bases spanning the gap. Germline V lookup: CDR1 DFQATT, CDR2 SNEGSKA (reference sequence).

This clonotype came up a few times. The chain couples TRBV6-5 to TRBJ2-3; TRBD2 matches at 7 bases. CDR1 and CDR2 (germline): MNHEY, SVGAGI. This CDR3 is 17 amino acids long. J was trimmed by 5 bases and V by 0 bases; bases with no gene match: 11. The CDR3 nucleotides read TGTGCCAGCAGTTACTCGGCTAGCGGTTTTAATAAAGATACGCAGTATTTT. Translating it yields CASSYSASGFNKDTQYF.

V usage is TRBV3-1 and J usage is TRBJ2-3; 10 nucleotides match TRBD2. Losses at the gene ends were 6 bases for V and 0 bases for J; bases not matched to a gene: 6. CDR3 size: 16 residues. Looked up from germline, CDR1 is LGHDT and CDR2 is YNNKEL (reference sequence). The CDR3 is CASRNTSGASTDTQYF. CDR3 DNA sequence: TGTGCCAGCAGAAATACTAGCGGGGCTAGCACAGATACGCAGTATTTT.

There are many counts of this clonotype. The chain links TRBV2 to TRBJ2-7, with a tentative D call TRBD1 (6 bases). Germline lookup yields CDR1 SNHLY and CDR2 FYNNEI. The CDR3 runs 14 residues. With 6 bases removed from V and 7 bases from J, the gap between germline ends came to 19 bases. CDR3 DNA sequence: TGTGCCAGCAGCCAACAGGGATCACTGGAAGAGCAGTACTTC. It yields the protein CASSQQGSLEEQYF.

This clonotype was seen many times. The chain recombines TRBV7-2 with TRBJ1-1; maybe TRBD1 (6 bases). V lost 4 bases and J lost 7, with 22 bases in between. Germline V CDR1 and CDR2: SGHTA, FQGNSA. The CDR3 runs to 16 residues. The CDR3 loop reads CASSYSIWGQSGEAFF. Here the CDR3 DNA reads TGTGCCAGCAGCTATAGCATCTGGGGGCAGAGCGGTGAAGCTTTCTTT.

This clonotype was counted only a few times. This chain connects TRBV2 to TRBJ1-6, with TRBD1 identical over 7 bases. This CDR3 is built from 13 residues. The germline CDR1 and CDR2 sequences are SNHLY and FYNNEI. V shed 8 bases, J shed 10 bases, and the junction held 8 bases outside the gene matches. Here the CDR3 DNA reads TGTGCCAGCCTCTTGCAGGGGGACTCACCCCTCCACTTT. Translated: CASLLQGDSPLHF.

This clonotype was seen ten or more times. J is TRBJ2-6 and V is TRBV7-9, with D uncertain. V was clipped by 4 bases and J by 0 bases, with 13 bases between them. This CDR3 contains 17 residues. CDR1 is SEHNR, CDR2 FQNEAQ, per germline (reference sequence). Here the CDR3 reads CASSSSWGNSGANVLTF. In DNA form, the CDR3 reads TGTGCCAGCAGCTCCTCCTGGGGAAACTCTGGGGCCAACGTCCTGACTTTC.

This clonotype was detected many times. The chain carries TRBV18 and TRBJ1-4; no clear D. The CDR3 is 14 amino acids. Trimming left V 1 base short and J 2 bases short, with 5 bases between. Germline V CDR1 and CDR2: KGHSH, LQKENI. This chain's CDR3 is CASSPLGTNEKLFF. CDR3 coding DNA: TGTGCCAGCTCACCACTGGGGACTAATGAAAAACTGTTTTTT.

This clonotype was counted ten times or more. V is TRBV24-1 and J is TRBJ2-2; tentatively, D is TRBD1 (6 bases). The V gene lost 5 bases and the J gene lost 5 bases, with 14 bases spanning the gap. This CDR3 spans 15 amino acids. Germline CDR1 KGHDR, CDR2 SFDVKD. The CDR3 reads CATSGVRDTTGELFF. CDR3 nucleotide sequence: TGTGCCACCAGTGGTGTCCGGGACACAACCGGGGAGCTGTTTTTT.

This clonotype was seen only a few times. The V and J genes are TRBV5-1 and TRBJ2-5; 7 bases map to TRBD1. With V trimmed by 3 bases and J by 1 base, 9 bases remained unmatched. Germline V gene lookup returns CDR1 SGHRS and CDR2 YFSETQ. This CDR3 region has 16 residues. The CDR3 region is CASSWASGQVQETQYF. DNA of the CDR3: TGCGCCAGCAGCTGGGCCTCCGGACAGGTCCAAGAGACCCAGTACTTC.

V usage is TRBV7-2 and J usage is TRBJ1-2, with no clear D. Germline assignment: CDR1 SGHTA and CDR2 FQGNSA. This CDR3 region has 15 residues. V was cut by 5 bases and J by 4 bases, with 17 bases left in between. The chain's CDR3 is CASSLIVGPGYGYTF. DNA for the CDR3: TGTGCCAGCAGCCTCATCGTGGGCCCCGGCTATGGCTACACCTTC.

This clonotype showed up just a few times. The V call is TRBV15, the J call TRBJ1-1; TRBD1 might be the D (5 bases). The CDR3 length is 14 residues. V gave up 1 base and J gave up 3 bases, with 9 bases separating them. Germline V lookup: CDR1 LNHNV, CDR2 YYDKDF (reference sequence). The CDR3 sequence is CATSRGGGYTEAFF. CDR3 DNA sequence: TGTGCCACCAGCAGAGGCGGGGGTTACACTGAAGCTTTCTTT.

The table lists this clonotype with a few counts. As DNA, the CDR3 is TGTGCCATCAGTGTTCGGGAAAGTGAAAAACTGTTTTTT. This gives the protein CAISVRESEKLFF. The V call is TRBV10-3, the J call TRBJ1-4; D call uncertain. The CDR3 is 13 amino acids. The ends were cut back, 4 bases at V and 7 bases at J, with 10 bases in the middle. The germline V gene encodes CDR1 ENHRY and CDR2 SYGVKD.

At least ten counts were recorded for this clonotype. The CDR3 sequence: CASIGPYTGELFF. The CDR3 coding sequence is TGTGCCAGTATCGGGCCCTACACCGGGGAGCTGTTTTTT. This chain joins TRBV6-6 and TRBJ2-2; D ambiguous. CDR1 and CDR2 (germline): MNHNY, SVGAGI (reference sequence). V dropped 9 bases and J dropped 3 bases, with 11 bases sitting between them. The CDR3 covers 13 residues.

The chain recombines TRBV7-2 with TRBJ2-2, with 7 bases matching TRBD2. Germline CDR1 and CDR2: SGHTA and FQGNSA. CDR3 length: 16 amino acids. V gave up 4 bases and J gave up 6 bases; unmatched junction bases: 11. CDR3 DNA sequence: TGTGCCAGCAGCTGGTCCGGGACTACTTCGTCCGGGGAGCTGTTTTTT. Its translation is CASSWSGTTSSGELFF. Complete variable domain (other parts from reference TRBV7-2 and TRBJ2-2): GAGVSQSPSNKVTEKGKDVELRCDPISGHTALYWYRQSLGQGLEFLIYFQGNSAPDKSGLPSDRFSAERTGGSVSTLTIQRTQQEDSAVYLCASSWSGTTSSGELFFGEGSRLTVL.

A note on this clonotype: The junction departs from germline at one end; a sequencing error may be responsible. CDR3: CASSVSTDTQYF. In DNA, the CDR3 is TGTGCCAGCAGTGTTAGCACAGATACGCAGTACTTT. The gene calls are TRBV7-9 and TRBJ2-3; no firm D call. CDR1 is SEHNR and CDR2 is FQNEAQ in the germline V gene (reference sequence). There are 12 residues in the CDR3.

This clonotype was counted ten times or more. This chain links TRBV7-2 with TRBJ2-3, with D possibly being TRBD2 (7 bases). Trimming cost V 1 base and J 4 bases, with 9 bases left between them. Germline CDR1 is SGHTA and CDR2 is FQGNSA. The CDR3 is 14 residues long. This CDR3 reads CASSLGGGPDTQYF. DNA for the CDR3: TGTGCCAGCAGCTTAGGCGGGGGCCCAGATACGCAGTATTTT.

V and J are TRBV6-2 or TRBV6-3 and TRBJ1-2; a weak D match, TRBD1 (5 bases). The CDR3 loop spans 14 amino acids. The germline V and J ends were trimmed by 7 bases and 8 bases, with 20 bases remaining between them. The germline V gene encodes CDR1 MNHEY and CDR2 SVGEGT. CDR3 nucleotide sequence: TGTGCCAGCATCTCAGGGTCGACACGATACGGCTACACCTTC. Encoded protein: CASISGSTRYGYTF.

This clonotype was seen a handful of times. Here the CDR3 DNA reads TGTGCCACCCAGGAGACGGGGAACACTGAAGCTTTCTTT. Protein: CATQETGNTEAFF. The J gene is TRBJ1-1, the V gene TRBV28; D remains unclear. The CDR3 loop spans 13 amino acids. Germline V gives CDR1 MDHEN, CDR2 SYDVKM. The germline V and J ends were trimmed by 10 bases and 1 base, with 13 bases remaining between them.

Many counts were recorded for this clonotype. The chain joins TRBV9 to TRBJ1-1; D remains ambiguous. Germline V gene lookup returns CDR1 SGDLS and CDR2 YYNGEE. V dropped 2 bases and J dropped 1 base, with 12 bases sitting between them. The CDR3 is made up of 15 amino acids. For the CDR3, the DNA is TGTGCCAGCAGCGTTGATTCCATTTGGAACACTGAAGCTTTCTTT. Translating it yields CASSVDSIWNTEAFF.

This clonotype was seen a few times. The chain joins TRBV20-1 to TRBJ2-7, with 7 bases aligning to TRBD2. V lost 2 bases, J lost 3 bases, and 7 bases stayed unmatched. CDR1 DFQATT and CDR2 SNEGSKA come from the germline V gene (reference sequence). CDR3 length: 14 residues. CDR3 sequence reads: CSARLPGEGYEQYF. Written as DNA, the CDR3 is TGCAGTGCTAGACTCCCCGGGGAGGGCTACGAGCAGTACTTC.

This clonotype was observed a few times. The V call is TRBV4-3, the J call TRBJ2-5; D remains ambiguous. The V end lost 5 bases, the J end lost 3 bases, and 16 bases lay between the germline ends. Germline V CDR1 and CDR2: LGHNA, YSLEER. The CDR3 extends over 15 amino acids. The CDR3 DNA follows: TGCGCCAGCAGCTTCGGACCCCGATCGGAAGAGACCCAGTACTTC. Translation gives CASSFGPRSEETQYF.

The chain carries TRBV6-1 and TRBJ2-7; D is perhaps TRBD1 (6 bases). Per germline, CDR1 MNHNS and CDR2 SASEGT. The CDR3 is made up of 15 amino acids. V shed 7 bases and J shed 6 bases, with 22 bases lying between them. CDR3 nucleotides: TGTGCCAGCACCAGTCGGACAGATCGGTCCGGCGAGCAGTACGTC. Residues: CASTSRTDRSGEQYV.